A selection of T cell receptor beta chains follows, all from one sample in a study of human T cells and chemical hapten exposure. TCRdb re-analysed the RACE reads in MiXCR, keeping a single row per CDR3 protein. This sample has roughly 74,000 distinct CDR3 sequences, with approximately 35% found just once. Sequencing used whole blood, obtained in connection with sensitization to the hapten diphenylcyclopropenone (DPC). These receptors originate from a man in his forties with alopecia areata. Some clones in this sample may be carry-over from other donors' samples. CDR3s include the opening cysteine and the closing phenylalanine or tryptophan. Fields, in order: D gene, V gene, clone size, J gene, CDR3 DNA, CDR3 protein. D genes are given only for firm matches. Clone sizes are given selectively: once, few, many, or a class where the clone is expanded.

-	TRBV6-6	-	TRBJ2-1	TGTGCCAGCAGTCTGACTAGTTCGTTTGGTAGTCGGTACAATGAGCAGTTCTTC	CASSLTSSFGSRYNEQFF
-	TRBV7-9	few	TRBJ2-5	TGTGCCAGCAGCCCCGGGACACTCTCCATAGAGACCCAGTACTTC	CASSPGTLSIETQYF
-	TRBV20-1	-	TRBJ2-5	TGCAGTCCCCTTGGCGGGGAATTCCAAGAGACCCAGTACTTC	CSPLGGEFQETQYF
-	TRBV20-1	-	TRBJ2-7	TGCAGTGCTAGAGGGGACGGGGGCTACGAGCAGTACTTC	CSARGDGGYEQYF
TRBD2	TRBV7-9	-	TRBJ2-2	TGTGCCAGCAGCGTCACTGCGGGAGTACGGACCGGGGAGCTGTTTTTT	CASSVTAGVRTGELFF
TRBD2	TRBV29-1	-	TRBJ2-1	TGCAGCGCCCAGACTAGCGGGAGTAGAGGAGAGCAGTTCTTC	CSAQTSGSRGEQFF
-	TRBV7-2	once	TRBJ2-1	TGTGCCAGCAGCTTAGCGGTGGTAGGGTATGAGCTGTTCTTC	CASSLAVVGYELFF
-	TRBV6-5	-	TRBJ2-6	TGTGCCAGCAGTTACGGAGGCCAGGCCAACGTCCTGACTTTC	CASSYGGQANVLTF
TRBD2	TRBV20-1	-	TRBJ2-3	TGCAGTGCTAGACCTAGCGGGTTCAAGAATACGCAGTATTTT	CSARPSGFKNTQYF
-	TRBV9	few	TRBJ2-5	TGTGCCAGCAGCGTAGACGGGACCCAGAGGGAGACCCAGTACTTC	CASSVDGTQRETQYF
TRBD1	TRBV27	few	TRBJ1-1	TGTGCCAGCAGTTTCCACCAACAGGGGGCTGAAGCTTTCTTT	CASSFHQQGAEAFF
-	TRBV10-3	few	TRBJ2-3	TGTGCCATCAGTGAGTCTGAGGCAGATACGCAGTATTTT	CAISESEADTQYF
TRBD1	TRBV2	few	TRBJ2-1	TGTGCCAGCAGTGGACAGGGGTTTAATGAGCAGTTCTTC	CASSGQGFNEQFF
-	TRBV13	-	TRBJ2-1	TGTGCCAGCAGCATACTAGACGTGAATGACAATGAGCAGTTCTTC	CASSILDVNDNEQFF
-	TRBV20-1	-	TRBJ1-6	TGCAGTGCCCAGGAGGGTAGCCCGAATTCACCCCTCCACTTT	CSAQEGSPNSPLHF
-	TRBV20-1	-	TRBJ1-1	TGCAGTGCTAGCTACGGAGGGAATTGGAACACTGAAGCTTTCTTT	CSASYGGNWNTEAFF
TRBD2	TRBV12-5	few	TRBJ2-3	TGTGCTAGTGGTTTGTCGGGAGGCCCAGATACGCAGTATTTT	CASGLSGGPDTQYF
TRBD1	TRBV5-1	-	TRBJ1-4	TGCGCCAGCAGCTTGGCGTCAGGGACAGCAACTAATGAAAAACTGTTTTTT	CASSLASGTATNEKLFF
-	TRBV5-6	-	TRBJ2-4	TGTGCCAGCAGCTTGGGACCAGGCGGACTAGGGGGTGACATTCAGTACTTC	CASSLGPGGLGGDIQYF
-	TRBV7-9	few	TRBJ1-2	TGTGCCAGCAGCTTCGGCGCGGCCGTTTGGGGCTACACCTTC	CASSFGAAVWGYTF
TRBD2	TRBV28	-	TRBJ2-4	TGTGCCAGCAAAGGTAGCGGGAGGGCCGCTGGCAAAAACATTCAGTACTTC	CASKGSGRAAGKNIQYF
-	TRBV24-1	few	TRBJ2-3	TGTGCCACCAGTGCAGAAGGGTTGACAGATACGCAGTATTTT	CATSAEGLTDTQYF
-	TRBV27	-	TRBJ1-1	TGTGCCAGCAGTTTATGGGCCCAGGCCACTGAAGCTTTCTTT	CASSLWAQATEAFF
TRBD2	TRBV20-1	-	TRBJ2-1	TGCAGTGCTAGAGATCCGAGAGCGGGAGTAATCAATGAGCAGTTCTTC	CSARDPRAGVINEQFF
TRBD2	TRBV12-3/TRBV12-4	few	TRBJ2-3	TGTGCCACCTTTCCCGGGACTAGCGGGACCCCTAGCACAGATACGCAGTATTTT	CATFPGTSGTPSTDTQYF
-	TRBV3-1	few	TRBJ2-1	TGTGCCAGCAGCCAAGTAAGTGGTTCCTCCTACAATGAGCAGTTCTTC	CASSQVSGSSYNEQFF
-	TRBV9	-	TRBJ1-3	TGTGCCAGCAGCGTAGGGGGGGGACTCCGAACCGGAAACACCATATATTTT	CASSVGGGLRTGNTIYF
TRBD2	TRBV20-1	-	TRBJ2-1	TGCAGTGCTAGGGGGACTAGCGGGGGGTCCTACAATGAGCAGTTCTTC	CSARGTSGGSYNEQFF
TRBD2	TRBV24-1	-	TRBJ2-1	TGTGCCACCAGTGATTCATTCGGCGGGAGGGGGGATCCCTCCTACAATGAGCAGTTCTTC	CATSDSFGGRGDPSYNEQFF
TRBD1	TRBV6-2/TRBV6-3	-	TRBJ2-6	TGTGCCAGCAGCATAGAGGCGGGACAGGGGGCATCTGGGGCCAACGTCCTGACTTTC	CASSIEAGQGASGANVLTF
-	TRBV7-9	-	TRBJ2-7	TGTGCCAGCAGGCCAAACCGGGACTCGGGGGTCGAGCAGTACTTC	CASRPNRDSGVEQYF
-	TRBV4-1	few	TRBJ2-1	TGCGCCAGCAGCCTATCGGAAGGGTATGAGCAGTTCTTC	CASSLSEGYEQFF
-	TRBV5-1	few	TRBJ2-7	TGCGCCAGCAGCCCACCCTCCGACGAGCAGTACTTC	CASSPPSDEQYF
TRBD1	TRBV6-5	-	TRBJ1-2	TGTGCCAGCAGTTACTCGCCCCCGGGGACAGGGGGCTTCCGCTACACCTTC	CASSYSPPGTGGFRYTF
TRBD2	TRBV11-1	few	TRBJ2-5	TGTGCCAGCAGCTTCCTGACTAGCGGTAAAGAGACCCAGTACTTC	CASSFLTSGKETQYF
-	TRBV10-3	-	TRBJ2-7	TGTGCCATCAGTGAGTCGAGGACAGCCTACGAACAGTACTTC	CAISESRTAYEQYF
TRBD1	TRBV30	-	TRBJ1-1	TGTGCCTGGAGCCCCAGACAGGGCTTTGGGTACACTGAAGCTTTCTTT	CAWSPRQGFGYTEAFF
-	TRBV7-2	few	TRBJ2-7	TGTGCCAGCAGCCCGTCCAGCTCCTACGAGCAGTACTTC	CASSPSSSYEQYF
-	TRBV7-9	-	TRBJ2-1	TGTGCCAGCAGCTTCAGTAGTAGGGTCGATGAGCAGTTCTTC	CASSFSSRVDEQFF
TRBD1	TRBV24-1	-	TRBJ1-5	TGTGCCACCCAAGGGACAGGGAGCAATCAGCCCCAGCATTTT	CATQGTGSNQPQHF
-	TRBV6-5	-	TRBJ1-6	TGTGCCAGCAGGGAGCCGCAGGGGAATAATTCACCCCTCCACTTT	CASREPQGNNSPLHF
-	TRBV21-1	-	TRBJ2-7	TGTGCCAGCACCCTAGGGAGGGTTTTGGGCGAGCAGTACTTC	CASTLGRVLGEQYF
-	TRBV20-1	-	TRBJ2-7	TGCAGTGCTAGACCACGGGACATATCCTACGAGCAGTACTTC	CSARPRDISYEQYF
-	TRBV19	-	TRBJ2-7	TGTGCCAGTAGTATAGCGGGGACTTCTGCCTACGAGCAGTACTTC	CASSIAGTSAYEQYF
TRBD1	TRBV6-2/TRBV6-3	few	TRBJ2-1	TGTGCCAGCAGACCTACAGGGGTCCCTAGATACAATGAGCAGTTCTTC	CASRPTGVPRYNEQFF
TRBD2	TRBV12-3/TRBV12-4	few	TRBJ2-7	TGTGCCAGCTCCCCCTGGCGGGAGGGGTCCTACGAGCAGTACTTC	CASSPWREGSYEQYF
TRBD2	TRBV28	-	TRBJ2-1	TGTGCCAGCCTTACCAACCTGAGACTAGCGGGAGCGGTATTGGGTGAGCAGTTCTTC	CASLTNLRLAGAVLGEQFF
-	TRBV4-1	few	TRBJ2-7	TGCGCCAGCAGCCAAGTCCGAAGCTACGAGCAGTACTTC	CASSQVRSYEQYF
TRBD1	TRBV20-1	-	TRBJ2-7	TGCAGTGCTGGAAAGGGACAGTCGGAGCAGTACTTC	CSAGKGQSEQYF
TRBD1	TRBV25-1	few	TRBJ2-2	TGTGCCAGCAGTGGGGGACAGGAAGGGAACACCGGGGAGCTGTTTTTT	CASSGGQEGNTGELFF
-	TRBV12-3/TRBV12-4	few	TRBJ2-3	TGTGCCAGTTTGGAGGCCGTACCAGTATCGACGCAGTATTTT	CASLEAVPVSTQYF
TRBD1	TRBV6-1	few	TRBJ1-2	TGTGCCAGCAGTGCAAGGACAGGGGGTTATTTCGGCTATGGCTACACCTTC	CASSARTGGYFGYGYTF
-	TRBV6-5	-	TRBJ1-1	TGTGCCAGCAGCCCCTCGAGGCCGCGCACTGAAGCTTTCTTT	CASSPSRPRTEAFF
-	TRBV28	-	TRBJ1-1	TGTGCCAGCAGCATCATGGCGGGCGGCACTGAAACTTTCTTT	CASSIMAGGTETFF
-	TRBV27	-	TRBJ2-3	TGTGCCAGCAGTTTAAGGGCAGGGATTTCCGATACGCAGTATTTT	CASSLRAGISDTQYF
TRBD1	TRBV30	-	TRBJ2-1	TGTGCCTGGAGTGTACAAAGATTCCGGGGACAGGGGGCAGGGAAGAATGAGCAGTTCTTC	CAWSVQRFRGQGAGKNEQFF
-	TRBV27	few	TRBJ2-7	TGTGCCAGCAGCCCATTGGGGGGGCAGTCAGCCTACGAGCAGTACTTC	CASSPLGGQSAYEQYF